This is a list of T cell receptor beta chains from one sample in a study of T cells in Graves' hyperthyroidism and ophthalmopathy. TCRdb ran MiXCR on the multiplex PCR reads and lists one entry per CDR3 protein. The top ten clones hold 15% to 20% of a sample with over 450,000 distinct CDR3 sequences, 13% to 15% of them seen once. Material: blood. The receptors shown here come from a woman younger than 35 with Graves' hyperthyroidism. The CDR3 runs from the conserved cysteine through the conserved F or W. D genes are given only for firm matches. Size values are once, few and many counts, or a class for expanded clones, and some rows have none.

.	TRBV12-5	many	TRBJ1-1	TGTGCTAGTGGTTTCGGGGAAACTGAAGCTTTCTTT	CASGFGETEAFF
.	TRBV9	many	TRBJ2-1	TGTGCCAGCAGCGTGGTGGGAGGGGGTGCCTACAATGAGCAGTTCTTC	CASSVVGGGAYNEQFF
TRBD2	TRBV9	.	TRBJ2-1	TGTGCCAGCAGCGGAGGACTAGCGGGAGGGAGGGGAACTTACAATGAGCAGTTCTTC	CASSGGLAGGRGTYNEQFF
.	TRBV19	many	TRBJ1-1	TGTGCCAGTAGTATTTCCGCAGGGAACACTGAAGCTTTCTTT	CASSISAGNTEAFF
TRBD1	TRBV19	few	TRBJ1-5	TGTGCCAGTAGTACCCGGGACAGGGGGCTTTTTAAGAATAGCAATCAGCCCCAGCATTTT	CASSTRDRGLFKNSNQPQHF
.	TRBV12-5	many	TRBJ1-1	TGTGCTAGTCAGGAGGAAGGGATCACTGAAGCTTTCTTT	CASQEEGITEAFF
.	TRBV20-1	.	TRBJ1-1	TGCAGTGCTGGAAGCTGGGAGGGGAGAATGACTGAAGCTTTCTTT	CSAGSWEGRMTEAFF
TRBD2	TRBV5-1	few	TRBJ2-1	TGCGCCAGCAGCTCCGGGACTAGCGCATTTCACAATGAGCAGTCCTTC	CASSSGTSAFHNEQSF
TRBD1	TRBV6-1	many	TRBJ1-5	TGTGCCAGCAAGGGAGGGACAGGGGGCGATCAGCCCCAGCATTTT	CASKGGTGGDQPQHF
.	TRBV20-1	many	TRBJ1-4	TGCAGTGCTAGAGATAACCTGCGGGGAGAAAAACTGTTTTTT	CSARDNLRGEKLFF
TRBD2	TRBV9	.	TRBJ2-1	TGTGCCAGCAGCGTAGATGGGAGGGCCTACAATGAGCAGTTCTTC	CASSVDGRAYNEQFF
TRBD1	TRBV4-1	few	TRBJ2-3	TGCGCCAGCAGCCACACTCCGGGACAGGGCACAGATACGCAGTATTTT	CASSHTPGQGTDTQYF
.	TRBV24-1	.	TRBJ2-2	TGTGCCACCAGAGCAGGGGGGGACACCGGGGAGCTGTTTTTT	CATRAGGDTGELFF
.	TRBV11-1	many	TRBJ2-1	TGTGCCAGCAGCCTACACCCCAGAAGAAGCTCCTACAATGAGCAGTTCTTC	CASSLHPRRSSYNEQFF
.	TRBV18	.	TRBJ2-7	TGTGCCAGCTCACCTTCATTCAGACTGACTCGAAACGAGCAGTACTTC	CASSPSFRLTRNEQYF
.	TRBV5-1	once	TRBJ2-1	TGCGCCAGCAGCTTGACATCCTACGATGAGCAGTTCTTC	CASSLTSYDEQFF
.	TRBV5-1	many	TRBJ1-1	TGCGCCAGCAGCTTGCTGCCTGTTGCGGGACCGCTGAACACTGAAGCTTTCTTT	CASSLLPVAGPLNTEAFF
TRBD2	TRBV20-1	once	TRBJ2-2	TGCAGTGCACCAGAGCCTAGCGGGGACCCTAGGAACACCGGGGAGCTGTTTTTT	CSAPEPSGDPRNTGELFF
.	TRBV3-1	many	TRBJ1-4	TGTGCCAGCAGCCCAATAATGGGGGCAGAAAATGAAAAACTGTTTTTT	CASSPIMGAENEKLFF
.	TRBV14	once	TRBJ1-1	TGTGCCAGCAGTGTAGCCGGGAACCGGTACACTGAAGCTTTCTTT	CASSVAGNRYTEAFF
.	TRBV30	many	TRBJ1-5	TGTGCCTGGAGGGGGCCGGGGAGCAATCAGCCCCAGCATTTT	CAWRGPGSNQPQHF
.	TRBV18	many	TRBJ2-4	TGTGCCAGCACCACGGGAGTCGATAACATTCAGTACTTC	CASTTGVDNIQYF
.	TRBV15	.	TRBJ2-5	TGTGCCACCAGCACCTGGACAGTTCAAGAGACCCAGTACTTC	CATSTWTVQETQYF
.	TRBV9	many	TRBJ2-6	TGTGCCAGCAGCGTATCAGTGAACGTCCTGACTTTC	CASSVSVNVLTF
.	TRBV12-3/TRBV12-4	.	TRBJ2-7	TGTGCCAGCAGTTCGGGTGCCCACGAGCAGTACTTC	CASSSGAHEQYF
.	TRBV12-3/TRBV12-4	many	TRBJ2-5	TGTGCCAGCAGCCCCACTAGACTTGGCGTAGGAGAGACCCAGTACTTC	CASSPTRLGVGETQYF
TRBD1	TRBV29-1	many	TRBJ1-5	TGCAGCGTCGGGGGACAGTTTAGCAATCAGCCCCAGCATTTT	CSVGGQFSNQPQHF
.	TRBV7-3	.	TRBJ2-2	TGTGCCAGCAGCTTAATGACGGGAAGGGACACCGGGGAGCTGTTTTTT	CASSLMTGRDTGELFF
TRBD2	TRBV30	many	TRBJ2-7	TGTGCCTGGAGTAATAGCGGGGGAATCGGAAAGCAGTACTTC	CAWSNSGGIGKQYF
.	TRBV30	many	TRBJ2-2	TGTGCCTGGAGCCCTCGGGCGGGGGAGCTGTTTTTT	CAWSPRAGELFF
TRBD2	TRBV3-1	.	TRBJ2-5	TGTGCCAGCAGCCAAGCCATTAGCGGGAGTCGGGAGACCCAGTACTTC	CASSQAISGSRETQYF
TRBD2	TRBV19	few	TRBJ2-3	TGTGCCAGTCGTAGGTGGGCCGGGACTACTAGCACAGATACGCAGTATTTT	CASRRWAGTTSTDTQYF
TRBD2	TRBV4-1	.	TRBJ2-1	TGCGCCAGCAGCCAAGATAGCGGGACGACCTACAATGAGCAGTTCTTC	CASSQDSGTTYNEQFF
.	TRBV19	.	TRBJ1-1	TGTGCCAGTAGTATGTCCCTACGGGCCCCTGAAGCTTTCTTT	CASSMSLRAPEAFF
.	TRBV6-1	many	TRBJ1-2	TGTGCCAGCGCGAAGCTGTCCGCCCGGGGCTACACCTTC	CASAKLSARGYTF
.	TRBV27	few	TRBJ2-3	TGTGCCAGCAGTTTATCGGGGGCAATAACAGATACGCAGTATTTT	CASSLSGAITDTQYF
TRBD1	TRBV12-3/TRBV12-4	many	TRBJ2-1	TGTGCCAGTTACAGGGGGATTTTGGTAGGTGAGCAGTTCTTC	CASYRGILVGEQFF
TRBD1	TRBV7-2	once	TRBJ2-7	TGTGCCATCACGTGGACAGGGGGCTACGAGCAGTACTTC	CAITWTGGYEQYF
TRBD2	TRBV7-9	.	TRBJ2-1	TGTGCCAGCAGCTCCCCAAGCCCCTCCGGGACTAGCGGGGGGACCTCCTACAATGAGCAGTTCTTC	CASSSPSPSGTSGGTSYNEQFF
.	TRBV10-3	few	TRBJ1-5	TGTGCCATCAGTGATAGAGACGATCAGCCCCAGCATTTT	CAISDRDDQPQHF
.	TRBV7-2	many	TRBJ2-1	TGTGCCAGCAGCTTAGACGTCCCCCCTAGTTTAGCGCAGTTCTTC	CASSLDVPPSLAQFF
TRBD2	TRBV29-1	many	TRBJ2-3	TGCAGCATGGGACTAGCGGGCACAGATACGCAGTATTTT	CSMGLAGTDTQYF